This passage covers 9 T cell receptor beta chains from one sample sequenced in a study of PD-1 blockade in classical Hodgkin lymphoma. Following autologous stem cell transplantation, relapse occurred in every patient, and exposure to brentuximab vedotin varied. Only in-frame clones appear in the TCRdb table, and some are missing; sequencing was by immunoSEQ multiplex PCR. The sample has about 60,000 clones, roughly 90% seen once. The sequenced sample was peripheral blood mononuclear cells (PBMCs), obtained at baseline. All receptors come from a human donor with classical Hodgkin lymphoma.

The chain combines TRBV6-1 with TRBJ2-3; the D is unclear. Germline CDR1 and CDR2: MNHNS and SASEGT. V was clipped by 11 bases and J by 1 base, with 16 bases between them. This CDR3 comprises 14 residues. CDR3 sequence (DNA): TGTGCCCTCAGCAGTTTTAGGGGCACAGATACGCAGTATTTT. It translates to CALSSFRGTDTQYF.

The DNA of the CDR3 is TGTGCCACCAGCAGAGAGATGGAGCTCCCATCCTACAATGAGCAGTTCTTC. This codes for CATSREMELPSYNEQFF. This chain uses TRBV15 with TRBJ2-1; no clear D gene. Germline CDR1 is LNHNV and CDR2 is YYDKDF (reference sequence). CDR3 length equals 17 residues. Trimming removed 0 bases from V and 1 base from J, with 13 bases in between.

Here the CDR3 reads CASSQNNEQFF. As DNA, the CDR3 is TGTGCCAGCAGCCAAAACAATGAGCAGTTCTTC. The genes are TRBV9 and TRBJ2-1; D is undetermined. CDR3 length: 11 amino acids. V lost 4 bases to trimming and J lost 5 bases, with 4 bases between them. Germline lookup yields CDR1 SGDLS and CDR2 YYNGEE.

The V call is TRBV2, the J call TRBJ1-5; D is unclear. V was shortened by 1 base and J by 3 bases, with 10 bases between the two germline ends. Germline CDR1 is SNHLY and CDR2 is FYNNEI. This CDR3 comprises 15 residues. For the CDR3, the DNA is TGTGCCAGCAGTGAAGGCGGTCATTACAATCAGCCCCAGCATTTT. This sequence encodes CASSEGGHYNQPQHF.

The chain combines TRBV27 with TRBJ1-5; TRBD1 might be the D (6 bases). The CDR3 sequence is 15 residues long. Germline CDR1 is MNHEY and CDR2 is SMNVEV (reference sequence). V shed 3 bases and J shed 2 bases, with 11 bases lying between them. The CDR3 loop reads CASSFSRQGNQPQHF. The CDR3 DNA sequence: TGTGCCAGCAGTTTCTCCCGACAGGGCAATCAGCCCCAGCATTTT.

This chain links TRBV5-1 with TRBJ2-7; 7 nucleotides match TRBD1. The germline V gene encodes CDR1 SGHRS and CDR2 YFSETQ. This CDR3 has 15 amino acids. V trimming: 4 bases; J trimming: 2 bases; junction bases outside the gene matches: 9. DNA of the CDR3: TGCGCCAGCAGCCCAACTGGGACAGCTACCTACGAGCAGTACTTC. Translation: CASSPTGTATYEQYF.

This rearrangement joins TRBV11-2 to TRBJ2-7; D gene unclear. Germline CDR1 SGHAT, CDR2 FQNNGV. With 0 bases removed from V and 3 bases from J, the gap between germline ends came to 9 bases. The CDR3 totals 14 residues. Here the CDR3 reads CASSLDPSGYEQYF. CDR3 bases: TGTGCCAGCAGCTTAGACCCTTCAGGCTACGAGCAGTACTTC.

DNA of the CDR3: TGTGCCAGCAGTGGGGCAGGGGGAGGCACAGATACGCAGTATTTT. As protein: CASSGAGGGTDTQYF. The V gene is TRBV2, the J gene TRBJ2-3; 7 positions match TRBD1. The germline gives CDR1 SNHLY, CDR2 FYNNEI. The CDR3 runs 15 residues. V was clipped by 4 bases and J by 1 base; unmatched bases: 5.

The chain links TRBV5-1 to TRBJ2-7, with 7 bases matching TRBD1. This CDR3 region has 16 residues. V lost 0 bases and J lost 3; bases outside the gene matches: 9. The V gene's germline CDR1 is SGHRS and CDR2 YFSETQ. The CDR3 is CASSLGDRAPVYEQYF. The DNA of the CDR3 is TGCGCCAGCAGCTTGGGCGACAGGGCCCCCGTCTACGAGCAGTACTTC.